The T cell receptor beta chain described here comes from a study of cytomegalovirus exposure and HLA in healthy donors (dated by TCRdb to 2016 to 2017). Turning to the overall study: An earlier analysis of approximately 590 of the donors reported 250 to 300 Gb of sequence data and approximately 110 million unique TCR beta sequences from some 180 million T cells. Roughly 300 gigabases of sequencing data and 70 million to 85 million unique TCR sequences were included in an early release covering roughly 700 HLA-typed donors. Of the 398 genotyped donors, about 80% fell in the genetic ancestry cluster associated with self-reported Caucasian donors. The study aimed to test whether cataloging public T cell receptors could reveal signatures of past pathogen exposure. Using immunosequencing, the study profiled T cell repertoires from some 670 subjects and related those repertoires to cytomegalovirus serostatus. Along with the roughly 670-subject first cohort, a separate validation cohort of roughly 110 different subjects was used. The study combined high-throughput TCR immunosequencing, statistical association of individual TCRs with disease status, and machine learning to predict cytomegalovirus infection status. A later analysis re-examined previously published TCR beta repertoires from 610 or so donors and added high-resolution HLA genotyping to investigate patterns of TCR occurrence. In the later analysis, no new phenotypic data were used to find candidate immune exposures; instead, reliance was placed on TCR beta sequences and their occurrence across donors. An earlier analysis of 450 to 750 of the donors used high-throughput TCR beta sequencing to judge whether each TCR beta V gene segment behaved as functional or pseudogenic. Donor age, sex, ethnicity and CMV serostatus were collected together with the repertoire data. In a later genetic analysis, genome-wide SNP genotypes for about 55% of the 666 donors were used, and that subset was treated as a discovery cohort. Every repertoire in the discovery cohort had been generated on one and the same sequencing platform. Class I and class II HLA loci were covered by the typing at four-digit resolution. The number of donors typed differed by locus, with roughly 620-640 for A, B, C, DRB1 and DQB1, roughly 520 for DQA1, approximately 570 for DPA1, and roughly 450 for DPB1. A handful of DR-DQ haplotypes were treated as single units for association and clustering because of strong linkage in the cohort. Among almost 400 genotyped donors of the cohort, an average of approximately 250,000 unique TCR beta nucleotide sequences were sequenced per donor, roughly 18% of them non-productive. Results the study describes overall, beyond this receptor: Specific HLA alleles were associated with 16,951 TCR beta sequences at a false discovery rate of 0.05 in a later analysis. Linkage disequilibrium might explain the correlated functional status among segregating V segments, but an unknown experimental factor could not be excluded. Broadly in line with IMGT annotations, most TCR beta V segments showed up in productive rearrangements about 87% or about 30% of the time in an earlier analysis of 587 of the donors. According to a later analysis, most CMV-associated TCR beta chains appeared to be HLA-restricted, and the HLA associations seemed to be driven largely by CMV exposure. CMV serostatus was the only immune exposure information available for the cohort. A later genetic analysis associated a missense DCLRE1C variant with V-gene and J-gene trimming of TCR beta chains, and an independent cohort replicated the association. It was suggested by the authors that the approach could potentially be generalized to other disease states and immunological phenotypes. In a later analysis, HLA-associated TCR beta chains showed more clonal expansion and lower generation probabilities than non-associated chains that were equally common. Because counts were too low, about 18 rarely observed V segments, including chromosome 9 orphons, were left out of the earlier analysis of 587 of the donors. The sequencing pipeline was judged likely to have produced a cluster of highly shared sequence variants as a technical artifact. According to a later analysis, TCR association rates differed among HLA loci, with DRB1 alleles showing the most associated TCRs and HLA-C alleles showing the fewest. Some IMGT-functional V segments, including TRBV6-2 and TRBV6-3, could not be distinguished by the 87-base-pair reads and were therefore excluded. Cytomegalovirus status was reported to be diagnosed by the classifier with high specificity and sensitivity in both the original and validation cohorts. Several of the top co-occurrence clusters appeared to be linked to parvovirus B19, influenza, CMV and Epstein-Barr virus, according to a later analysis. A total of fewer than 200 TCR beta chains were listed by the study as associated with cytomegalovirus. According to a later genetic analysis, donors in an Asian-associated ancestry cluster had fewer N-insertions in productive TCRs than the approximately 670-donor mean. In this cohort, only TCR beta chains were sequenced, and detectable features were limited by the absence of alpha or paired-chain data. A further reported finding was that TCR beta sequences accurately predicted the HLA-A and HLA-B alleles for most subjects in the first cohort. In vitro tests confirmed that a few of the cytomegalovirus-associated TCR beta chains recognize cytomegalovirus antigens. Because HLA typing was unavailable for some donors at each locus, only the typed subset was used in association tests. While some public TCRs were present in many individuals, most TCR sequences turned up only very rarely across donors. Strong co-occurrence of HLA alleles, especially DR and DQ, made assigning TCR associations to individual alleles difficult. Roughly uniform sequencing depth across donors was assumed in presence/absence analyses, although this assumption may not hold.

The cohort comprised some 730 healthy bone marrow donors. All cohort members were sampled while nominally healthy, although unrecorded immune exposures were likely present. The donor tested CMV seronegative and was one of the 352 seronegative cohort members. A peripheral blood sample was collected from each donor, and TCR beta sequencing was performed on peripheral blood mononuclear cells. Genomic DNA extraction from the blood cell samples was performed with the Qiagen DNeasy Blood Extraction Kit. The library was made by the immunoSEQ multiplex PCR assay. For the multiplex PCR, a mixture combining 60 forward primers for TCR Vbeta segments and 13 reverse primers for TCR Jbeta segments was used. A multiplex PCR assay on genomic DNA amplified the CDR3 region of rearranged TCR beta genes. Amplified TCR beta libraries were sequenced as 87-base-pair reads on the Illumina HiSeq System. The study's own analysis went as follows. A later analysis counted 65 million to 90 million unique TCR beta chains across the 550 to 750 repertoires, and roughly 11 million of these chains were shared by at least two donors. Raw reads were error-corrected and collapsed into unique sequences with a nearest-neighbor algorithm that merged closely related sequences to remove PCR and sequencing errors. Alignment of CDR3 sequences to IMGT reference sequences was used to assign V, D and J gene segments. Each retained sequence needed at least a six-nucleotide match to both a V gene segment and a J gene segment. Rearrangements were called productive when the CDR3 lacked stop codons and stayed in frame with V and J; all others were non-productive. Following IMGT convention, CDR3 was defined as the stretch from the second conserved V-encoded cysteine to the conserved J-encoded phenylalanine. The earlier analysis of a few hundred of the donors excluded any sequence lacking an unambiguous match to a single V gene segment. An earlier analysis of 550 to 650 of the donors classified V segments as functional when productive rearrangements were above 56.7% and as segregating when the standard deviation between donors was above 5%. A statistical classification framework was built for diagnosing cytomegalovirus status from the catalog of TCR beta chain sequences. In a later analysis, TCR nucleotide sequences were compared against IMGT/GENE-DB human TR gene sequences so that V and J genes could be assigned. Using the TCRdist pipeline, a later analysis assigned CDR3 sequences along with most-parsimonious VDJ recombination scenarios. In a later analysis, every TCR beta chain was defined by the combination of its CDR3 amino acid sequence and its V-gene family, and reads without a unique V-gene family were dropped. In a later analysis, 550 to 650 highly shared, low-generation-probability nucleotide sequences were removed to address suspected cross-contamination and a sequencing artifact. In a later analysis, a clonal expansion index was calculated for each public chain from normalized within-repertoire ranks of inferred template counts. In a later analysis, generation probabilities were computed using a VDJ recombination model fitted to out-of-frame rearrangements, and the results were checked against IGoR. A later analysis scored TCR-TCR, TCR-HLA and TCR-CMV co-occurrence with hypergeometric tests, applying a repertoire-size bias correction to TCR pairs. A later analysis estimated false discovery rates by permuting HLA or CMV assignments 20 times. In a later analysis, co-occurring TCRs were grouped using DBSCAN, and TCRdist sequence similarity was added for clustering within HLA-allele-positive subsets. Co-occurrence clustering excluded repertoires with fewer than 30,000 or more than 120,000 public chains, plus five with anomalous nucleotide sharing. The clones in this table, taken by TCRdb from immuneACCESS, are in-frame only. Not every clone is retained; where verified, under half of the shortfall comes from an unresolved V gene, and the cause of the rest is unknown. V and J calls and clone size are as listed in that table; D and trimming were resolved from the DNA. Within this sample are 150,000 to 180,000 clones, with 60% to 85% of them counted one time only. The ten largest clones capture around 4.1% of the sample.

Trimmed from V: 2 bases; trimmed from J: 5 bases; junction bases lacking a gene match: 3. Sequences SGHKS (CDR1) and YYEKEE (CDR2) are obtained from the germline V gene (reference sequence). The cysteine opens and the phenylalanine closes a CDR3 of 13 amino acids. Just the 39-base CDR3 DNA is kept, in frame starting at base 1. In regard to this clone: It has no known antigen specificity. It has no much larger one-base neighbor in the sample; base qualities were not kept.

The V and J genes are TRBV5-5 and TRBJ1-1; 7 bases in the middle match TRBD1. The TCR originated in a woman aged 35 to 49 in good health and CMV-seronegative. The sequencing input was PBMCs. The nucleotides read TGTGCCAGCAGCTTCCGACAGGGTACTGAAGCTTTCTTT. It translates to CASSFRQGTEAFF.